The text below deals with one T cell receptor beta chain. This entry comes from a study of blood T cell repertoires in COVID-19. Overall study context: The samples span acute and convalescent COVID-19 from the United States, Italy and Spain.

Deletions cut 6 bases from V and 11 bases from J, with 13 bases between. This CDR3 has 10 residues. From germline, CDR1 is GTSNPN and CDR2 SVGIG (reference sequence). Sequencing used immunoSEQ multiplex PCR; TCRdb keeps in-frame clones, though not all of them. Of fewer than 500,000 clones listed, over 75% are singletons. The chain employs TRBV30 and TRBJ1-1; the D gene is possibly TRBD1 (5 bases). Sequencing was carried out using PBMCs or T cells enriched from blood (not recorded which). The sequence derives from a woman in her twenties or thirties with acute COVID-19. This CDR3 reads CACDRPRAFF. DNA of the CDR3: TGTGCCTGTGACAGACCGAGGGCTTTCTTT. The full variable domain, its missing parts supplied by reference TRBV30 and TRBJ1-1, is SQTIHQWPATLVQPVGSPLSLECTVEGTSNPNLYWYRQAAGRGLQLLFYSVGIGQISSEVPQNLSASRPQDRQFILSSKKLLLSDSGFYLCACDRPRAFFGQGTRLTVV.